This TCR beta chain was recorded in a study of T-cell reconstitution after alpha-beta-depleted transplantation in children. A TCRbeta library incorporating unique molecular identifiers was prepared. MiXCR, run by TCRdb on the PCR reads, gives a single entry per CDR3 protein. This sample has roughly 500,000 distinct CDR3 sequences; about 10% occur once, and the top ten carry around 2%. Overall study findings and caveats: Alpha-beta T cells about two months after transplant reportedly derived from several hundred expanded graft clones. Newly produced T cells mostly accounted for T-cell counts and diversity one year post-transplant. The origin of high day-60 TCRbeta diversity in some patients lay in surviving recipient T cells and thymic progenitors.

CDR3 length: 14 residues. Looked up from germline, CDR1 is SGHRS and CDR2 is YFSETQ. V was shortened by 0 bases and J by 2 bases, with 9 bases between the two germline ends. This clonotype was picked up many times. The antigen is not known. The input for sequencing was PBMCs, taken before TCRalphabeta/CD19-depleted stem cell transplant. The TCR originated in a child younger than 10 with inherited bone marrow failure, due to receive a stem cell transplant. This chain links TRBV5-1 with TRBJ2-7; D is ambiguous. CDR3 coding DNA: TGCGCCAGCAGCTTGGAAGGCAGAACCTACGAGCAGTACTTC. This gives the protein CASSLEGRTYEQYF.